This T cell receptor beta chain was sequenced in a study of T cell changes during pregnancy in multiple sclerosis. Libraries were prepared by immunoSEQ multiplex PCR; TCRdb keeps only in-frame clonotypes and omits some of them. The sample has about 79,000 clones; 75% to 95% are singletons. This receptor was identified in a female donor with multiple sclerosis, enrolled in a pregnancy study. This specimen was CD4+ T cells from peripheral blood mononuclear cells, taken in the second trimester of pregnancy.

The CDR3 nucleotides read TGTGCCACCAGCAGAGGGTCTAGCGGGGGGGGCACCGGGGAGCTGTTTTTT. Protein product: CATSRGSSGGGTGELFF. The J gene is TRBJ2-2, the V gene TRBV15, with 12 bases aligning to TRBD2. V shed 1 base and J 4 bases; nucleotides not matched to a gene: 4. CDR1 and CDR2 from the germline V gene are LNHNV and YYDKDF (reference sequence). The CDR3 has 17 residues.